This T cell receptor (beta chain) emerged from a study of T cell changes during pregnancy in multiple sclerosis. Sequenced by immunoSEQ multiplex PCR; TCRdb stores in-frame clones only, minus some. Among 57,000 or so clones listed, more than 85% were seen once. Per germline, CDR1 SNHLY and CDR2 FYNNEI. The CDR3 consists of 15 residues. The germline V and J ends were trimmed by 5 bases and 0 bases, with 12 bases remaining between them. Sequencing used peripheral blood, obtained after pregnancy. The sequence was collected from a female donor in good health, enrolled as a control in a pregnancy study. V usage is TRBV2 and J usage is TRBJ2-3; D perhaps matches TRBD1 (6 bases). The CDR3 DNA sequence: TGTGCCAGCAGTTCCCGGACAGCTAGCACAGATACGCAGTATTTT. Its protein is CASSSRTASTDTQYF.